This entry lists 21 T cell receptor beta chains sequenced from one sample in a study of response to subunit inactivated influenza vaccine. MiXCR, applied by TCRdb to the RT-PCR reads, yields one record per CDR3 protein. The sample comprises 500,000 to 600,000 distinct CDR3 sequences, 15% to 20% of which are singletons, and approximately 3% rests with the top ten. The specimen was CD4+ T cells sorted from PBMCs, collected less than 25 months after vaccination. These receptors all come from a man aged 45-69 years who received an inactivated influenza vaccine.

This clonotype was counted ten times or more. This sequence joins TRBV9 and TRBJ2-7, with 8 nucleotides matching TRBD1. Germline CDR1 and CDR2: SGDLS and YYNGEE. CDR3 length: 15 residues. Trimming took 2 bases from V and 0 from J; bases not matched to a gene: 4. The CDR3 DNA reads as TGTGCCAGCAGCGTGTCCACAGGGGGCTCCTACGAGCAGTACTTC. Residues: CASSVSTGGSYEQYF.

The sample holds a few counts of this clonotype. This chain links TRBV4-2 with TRBJ1-5; no clear D. CDR3 length equals 15 residues. Trimming removed 5 bases at V and 11 bases at J, with 22 bases between. Germline-derived CDR1 and CDR2 are LGHNA and YNFKEQ. As DNA, the CDR3 is TGTGCCAGCAGCTCCGACACGCACTCCGGCCCAGCCCAGCATTTT. It encodes CASSSDTHSGPAQHF.

The genes are TRBV20-1 and TRBJ1-5, with TRBD1 as a possible D gene (6 bases). The CDR3 runs to 15 residues. The germline V and J ends were trimmed by 1 base and 6 bases, with 16 bases remaining between them. Germline V gives CDR1 DFQATT, CDR2 SNEGSKA (reference sequence). The CDR3 DNA is TGCAGTGCTAGAGTCCGGGGGCGCGCGGGTCAGCCCCAGCATTTT. Translated, it gives CSARVRGRAGQPQHF.

This clonotype was found many times. This chain links TRBV4-3 with TRBJ2-3; D gene ambiguous. CDR1 is LGHNA, CDR2 YSLEER, per germline. The CDR3 contains 13 residues. V gave up 4 bases and J gave up 4 bases, with 9 bases separating them. CDR3 nucleotides: TGCGCCAGCAGCCCAAGGGCTGCAGATACGCAGTATTTT. It encodes CASSPRAADTQYF.

The V gene is TRBV7-9, the J gene TRBJ2-7; no clear D gene. The V and J ends lost 6 bases and 7 bases respectively, with 13 bases between them. The CDR3 consists of 12 residues. Germline V CDR1 and CDR2: SEHNR, FQNEAQ (reference sequence). In DNA form, the CDR3 reads TGTGCCAGCAGTCCCCTTCTGGGGGAGCAGTACTTC. It is translated as CASSPLLGEQYF.

The rearrangement links TRBV11-1 to TRBJ2-2; D gene unclear. This CDR3 has 15 residues. The germline gives CDR1 SGHAT, CDR2 FQDESV (reference sequence). V lost 1 base to trimming and J lost 5 bases, with 11 bases between them. The CDR3 is CASSLGGVRTGELFF. The CDR3 nucleotides read TGTGCCAGCAGCTTAGGTGGGGTTCGGACCGGGGAGCTGTTTTTT. Variable domain in full (rest from reference TRBV11-1 and TRBJ2-2): EAEVAQSPRYKITEKSQAVAFWCDPISGHATLYWYRQILGQGPELLVQFQDESVVDDSQLPKDRFSAERLKGVDSTLKIQPAELGDSAMYLCASSLGGVRTGELFFGEGSRLTVL.

The rearrangement joins TRBV5-1 to TRBJ2-3; 12 nucleotides line up with TRBD2. Germline trimming cut 4 bases from V and 1 base from J; bases unmatched to any gene: 16. Germline CDR1 and CDR2: SGHRS and YFSETQ. CDR3 size: 20 residues. CDR3 region: CASSPYFTSGRFKGTDTQYF. As DNA, the CDR3 is TGCGCCAGCAGCCCCTACTTTACTAGCGGGAGGTTTAAGGGCACAGATACGCAGTATTTT. Complete variable domain (other parts from reference TRBV5-1 and TRBJ2-3): KAGVTQTPRYLIKTRGQQVTLSCSPISGHRSVSWYQQTPGQGLQFLFEYFSETQRNKGNFPGRFSGRQFSNSRSEMNVSTLELGDSALYLCASSPYFTSGRFKGTDTQYFGPGTRLTVL.

This clonotype turned up a few times. The chain has TRBV20-1 and TRBJ1-4; no firm D call. CDR1 DFQATT and CDR2 SNEGSKA come from the germline V gene (reference sequence). This CDR3 is built from 14 residues. V was shortened by 6 bases and J by 0 bases, with 11 bases between the two germline ends. The CDR3 sequence: CSALGSATNEKLFF. The DNA for the CDR3 is TGCAGTGCCCTCGGGTCGGCAACTAATGAAAAACTGTTTTTT.

The chain joins TRBV7-3 to TRBJ2-3; 9 bases are shared with TRBD2. The V gene's germline CDR1 is SGHTA and CDR2 FQGTGA. The CDR3 extends over 16 amino acids. J gave up 2 bases and V 0 bases, and 3 bases lay outside the gene matches. Here the CDR3 reads CASSLTASGNTDTQYF. In DNA form, the CDR3 reads TGTGCCAGCAGCTTAACGGCTAGCGGGAACACAGATACGCAGTATTTT. Full variable domain (outside the CDR3, taken from reference TRBV7-3 and TRBJ2-3): GAGVSQTPSNKVTEKGKYVELRCDPISGHTALYWYRQSLGQGPEFLIYFQGTGAADDSGLPNDRFFAVRPEGSVSTLKIQRTERGDSAVYLCASSLTASGNTDTQYFGPGTRLTVL.

This clonotype was counted only a few times. The chain couples TRBV20-1 to TRBJ2-3; 10 bases agree with TRBD2. The CDR3 has 15 amino acids. Germline CDR1 DFQATT, CDR2 SNEGSKA (reference sequence). The V gene end was trimmed by 1 base and the J gene end by 3 bases; junction bases not matched to a gene: 4. The CDR3 reads CSARGTSGITDTQYF. CDR3 in DNA: TGCAGTGCTAGAGGCACTAGCGGGATAACAGATACGCAGTATTTT.

V is TRBV4-3 and J is TRBJ1-4, with D possibly matching TRBD1 (5 bases). Trimming removed 0 bases at V and 10 bases at J, with 15 bases between. The germline gives CDR1 LGHNA, CDR2 YSLEER. The CDR3 is 15 residues long. CDR3 protein: CASSQDPWTGGKLFF. The CDR3, as DNA: TGCGCCAGCAGCCAAGATCCTTGGACCGGGGGAAAACTGTTTTTT.

The J gene is TRBJ2-7, the V gene TRBV20-1; D may be TRBD1 (6 bases). V shed 0 bases and J shed 0 bases, with 6 bases lying between them. The length of the CDR3 is 13 residues. From germline, CDR1 is DFQATT and CDR2 SNEGSKA (reference sequence). Here the CDR3 reads CSAREDSSYEQYF. In DNA form, the CDR3 reads TGCAGTGCTAGAGAGGACAGCTCCTACGAGCAGTACTTC.

V is TRBV6-1 and J is TRBJ2-4; 9 bases match TRBD1. The CDR3 length is 14 residues. Germline V gives CDR1 MNHNS, CDR2 SASEGT. V lost 1 base, J lost 8 bases, and 3 bases stayed unmatched. DNA for the CDR3: TGTGCCAGCAGTGAAGTCGACAGGGGGGACATTCAGTACTTC. Amino acid sequence: CASSEVDRGDIQYF.

The J gene is TRBJ2-3, the V gene TRBV20-1, with 11 bases matching TRBD2. V trimming: 6 bases; J trimming: 2 bases; junction bases outside the gene matches: 4. The CDR3 is 14 amino acids. CDR1 is DFQATT, CDR2 SNEGSKA, per germline (reference sequence). Here the CDR3 DNA reads TGCAGTGCCAGACTAGCGGGGTTCACAGATACGCAGTATTTT. This encodes CSARLAGFTDTQYF.

This clonotype was seen a handful of times. This chain connects TRBV21-1 to TRBJ1-5. TRBV21-1 is flagged as a pseudogene. The CDR3 is 14 amino acids. For the CDR3, the DNA is TGTGCCAGCAGCAACCGGCAGGAGCGTCAGCCCCAGCATTTT. Its translation: CASSNRQERQPQHF.

This rearrangement joins TRBV21-1 to TRBJ2-7; TRBD2, the D gene given by the table, was not confirmed from the DNA. TRBV21-1 is a documented pseudogene. The CDR3 loop spans 22 amino acids. CDR3 coding DNA: TGTGCCAGCAGCAAAGATTTTGGGATAAAGCGGGGATCCCTGATGAGGCCATACGAGCAGTACTTC. Translated: CASSKDFGIKRGSLMRPYEQYF.

This clonotype has a handful of counts. The chain has TRBV20-1 and TRBJ1-6; a possible D gene is TRBD1 (5 bases). Trimming cost V 1 base and J 2 bases, with 21 bases left between them. Germline V gene data show CDR1 as DFQATT and CDR2 as SNEGSKA (reference sequence). The CDR3 totals 19 residues. The CDR3 here is CSARVPIGQEGPYNSPLHF. The CDR3 bases are TGCAGTGCTAGAGTCCCGATTGGGCAGGAGGGGCCCTATAATTCACCCCTCCACTTT.

The gene calls are TRBV6-2 or TRBV6-3 and TRBJ2-7; D might be TRBD1 (5 bases). Germline CDR1 reads MNHEY; CDR2 reads SVGEGT. The CDR3 spans 13 residues. V lost 4 bases and J lost 3, with 10 bases in between. CDR3 in DNA: TGTGCCAGCAGTTGGGGCAGGGTCTACGAGCAGTACTTC. It codes for CASSWGRVYEQYF.

This rearrangement joins TRBV6-1 to TRBJ2-2; 9 bases are a match to TRBD1. The ends lost 5 bases at V and 7 bases at J; junction bases unmatched: 8. This CDR3 has 15 residues. CDR1 and CDR2 from the germline V gene are MNHNS and SASEGT. The CDR3: CASSKGQGSNGELFF. DNA for the CDR3: TGTGCCAGCAGTAAGGGACAGGGAAGTAACGGGGAGCTGTTTTTT.

V gene TRBV4-1 combines with J gene TRBJ1-5; maybe TRBD1 (6 bases). V lost 1 base and J lost 5, with 12 bases in between. CDR3 length: 15 amino acids. Germline V gives CDR1 MGHRA, CDR2 YSYEKL. The CDR3, as DNA: TGCGCCAGCAGCCAAGCCACAGGGACCTATCAGCCCCAGCATTTT. Protein: CASSQATGTYQPQHF.

The chain joins TRBV7-2 to TRBJ2-6, with D unclear. The germline V gene has CDR1 SGHTA and CDR2 FQGNSA. This CDR3 has 17 residues. The V gene lost 3 bases and the J gene lost 4 bases, with 16 bases spanning the gap. The CDR3 region has the DNA TGTGCCAGCAGCTTGGGTCCTCCTGGATCCGGGGCCAACGTCCTGACTTTC. Encoded protein: CASSLGPPGSGANVLTF.